This passage covers 24 T cell receptor beta chains from one sample sequenced in a study of cytomegalovirus exposure and HLA in healthy donors. The PCR ran on 60 Vbeta and 13 Jbeta primers. Using immunoSEQ multiplex PCR, the repertoire was profiled, and TCRdb retains in-frame clones only, with some absent. Here the sample spans approximately 160,000 clones, about 82% being singletons. Sequences were obtained from PBMCs. Receptors were obtained from a female donor in good health and CMV-seronegative.

The chain couples TRBV7-9 to TRBJ1-2; 8 positions match TRBD1. The germline gives CDR1 SEHNR, CDR2 FQNEAQ (reference sequence). The V and J ends lost 5 bases and 4 bases, in that order; junction bases with no gene match: 6. This CDR3 has 14 amino acids. Here the CDR3 DNA reads TGTGCCAGCAGCCCGAGACAGGGGATCTATGGCTACACCTTC. This sequence encodes CASSPRQGIYGYTF.

In DNA, the CDR3 is TGTGCCAGTAGTCACGGCGCCGACAGGGTAAACACTGAAGCTTTCTTT. It translates to CASSHGADRVNTEAFF. V usage is TRBV19 and J usage is TRBJ1-1; 7 nucleotides match TRBD1. J was trimmed by 2 bases and V by 5 bases; bases with no gene match: 11. The CDR3 runs to 16 residues. The germline V gene has CDR1 LNHDA and CDR2 SQIVND (reference sequence). Together with reference TRBV19 and TRBJ1-1, the CDR3 gives the full variable domain: DGGITQSPKYLFRKEGQNVTLSCEQNLNHDAMYWYRQDPGQGLRLIYYSQIVNDFQKGDIAEGYSVSREKKESFPLTVTSAQKNPTAFYLCASSHGADRVNTEAFFGQGTRLTVV.

The chain is built from TRBV30 and TRBJ1-2; no clear D gene. CDR3 length equals 13 residues. Deletions cut 2 bases from V and 2 bases from J, with 9 bases between. CDR1 is GTSNPN and CDR2 is SVGIG in the germline V gene (reference sequence). This CDR3 reads CAWSREVNYGYTF. In DNA form, the CDR3 reads TGTGCCTGGAGTAGGGAGGTAAACTATGGCTACACCTTC.

This chain uses TRBV28 with TRBJ1-5; D unclear. Germline CDR1 MDHEN, CDR2 SYDVKM. V lost 5 bases, J lost 6 bases, and 11 bases lay in between. The CDR3 is 13 residues long. Here the CDR3 DNA reads TGTGCCAGCAGTGTATTGGGAGGTCAGCCCCAGCATTTT. Translation gives CASSVLGGQPQHF.

V is TRBV5-4 and J is TRBJ2-7, with D possibly TRBD1 on 5 matching bases. Trimming removed 4 bases at V and 4 bases at J, with 12 bases between. This CDR3 has 13 amino acids. Germline values: CDR1 SGHNT, CDR2 YYREEE (reference sequence). The CDR3 coding sequence is TGTGCCAGCAGCCTCGCAGGGTTATACGAGCAGTACTTC. Its translation: CASSLAGLYEQYF. The full variable domain, completed using reference TRBV5-4 and TRBJ2-7, is ETGVTQSPTHLIKTRGQQVTLRCSSQSGHNTVSWYQQALGQGPQFIFQYYREEENGRGNFPPRFSGLQFPNYSSELNVNALELDDSALYLCASSLAGLYEQYFGPGTRLTVT.

This clone has just a few counts. The rearrangement uses TRBV6-1 and TRBJ2-7, with 10 bases fitting TRBD2. The CDR3 has 14 amino acids. Losses at the gene ends were 7 bases for V and 4 bases for J; bases not matched to a gene: 7. The germline CDR1 and CDR2 sequences are MNHNS and SASEGT. DNA for the CDR3: TGTGCCAGCAACGAGCGGGGGGGCCCGTACGAGCAGTACTTC. This encodes CASNERGGPYEQYF.

The V gene is TRBV5-1, the J gene TRBJ1-1; 7 positions agree with TRBD1. This CDR3 is 17 amino acids long. CDR1 SGHRS and CDR2 YFSETQ come from the germline V gene. V trimming: 6 bases; J trimming: 4 bases; junction bases outside the gene matches: 18. In DNA, the CDR3 is TGCGCCAGCACGAGCCAAGCAGGGGGGAAGGTACGCACTGAAGCTTTCTTT. Protein product: CASTSQAGGKVRTEAFF.

The chain combines TRBV11-2 with TRBJ2-3, with D maybe TRBD1 (6 bases). The germline V gene has CDR1 SGHAT and CDR2 FQNNGV. This CDR3 has 18 amino acids. Trimming left V 4 bases short and J 0 bases short, with 20 bases between. The CDR3 DNA reads as TGTGCCAGCAGCTCCCGGGACACTCGTGGGCTCAGCACAGATACGCAGTATTTT. This gives the protein CASSSRDTRGLSTDTQYF.

To note about this clone: This sample includes further DNA sequences coding for the same CDR3. The CDR3 nucleotides read TGTGCCAGCAGCCGAGAGCAGGGGAATAATGAAAAACTGTTTTTT. Protein sequence: CASSREQGNNEKLFF. The chain carries TRBV4-2 and TRBJ1-4; D might be TRBD1 (6 bases). The CDR3 consists of 15 residues. Trimming left V 4 bases short and J 4 bases short, with 13 bases between. Germline V gene data show CDR1 as LGHNA and CDR2 as YNFKEQ.

The chain is built from TRBV7-2 and TRBJ1-2; D ambiguous. The CDR3 is 15 amino acids. Germline loops: CDR1 SGHTA, CDR2 FQGNSA. V lost 2 bases to trimming and J lost 1 base, with 11 bases between them. The CDR3 loop is CASSLPGAFNYGYTF. DNA of the CDR3: TGTGCCAGCAGCTTACCCGGAGCCTTTAACTATGGCTACACCTTC.

The chain employs TRBV5-1 and TRBJ2-5; D not resolved. The CDR3 runs to 13 residues. Trimming took 5 bases from V and 1 from J, leaving 9 bases between them. CDR1 is SGHRS, CDR2 YFSETQ, per germline. The CDR3 DNA follows: TGCGCCAGCAGTTTAAACAGCCAAGAGACCCAGTACTTC. Its protein product is CASSLNSQETQYF.

This chain uses TRBV28 with TRBJ2-2, with 11 bases that match TRBD2. CDR1 is MDHEN and CDR2 is SYDVKM in the germline V gene. This CDR3 has 14 amino acids. Unmatched junction bases numbered 2, after V lost 5 bases and J lost 6 bases. The CDR3 sequence: CASSVLAGAGELFF. The CDR3, as DNA: TGTGCCAGCAGTGTACTAGCGGGAGCCGGGGAGCTGTTTTTT.

This clone has a handful of counts. The rearrangement uses TRBV5-6 and TRBJ2-5, with D uncertain. The V end was cut by 3 bases, the J end by 1 base, with 10 bases between. The CDR3 has 14 residues. Germline CDR1 SGHDT, CDR2 YYEEEE. CDR3 sequence: CASSSLPPQETQYF. DNA for the CDR3: TGTGCCAGCAGCTCCCTACCACCCCAAGAGACCCAGTACTTC.

The rearrangement links TRBV28 to TRBJ1-2; D unresolved. CDR3 length equals 14 residues. The V end was cut by 5 bases, the J end by 8 bases, with 18 bases between. CDR1 is MDHEN, CDR2 SYDVKM, per germline. This CDR3 is CASSRTAPRIGYTF. The DNA for the CDR3 is TGTGCCAGCAGTCGGACTGCCCCCCGGATCGGCTACACCTTC.

The V and J genes are TRBV30 and TRBJ1-6, with TRBD1 identical over 12 bases. Per the germline V gene, CDR1 is GTSNPN and CDR2 is SVGIG (reference sequence). Losses at the gene ends were 1 base for V and 10 bases for J; bases not matched to a gene: 5. The length of the CDR3 is 15 residues. The CDR3 loop is CAWSDKGTGGSPLHF. The CDR3 coding sequence is TGTGCCTGGAGTGATAAGGGGACAGGGGGCTCACCCCTCCACTTT. The variable domain in full, with the rest retrieved from reference TRBV30 and TRBJ1-6, is SQTIHQWPATLVQPVGSPLSLECTVEGTSNPNLYWYRQAAGRGLQLLFYSVGIGQISSEVPQNLSASRPQDRQFILSSKKLLLSDSGFYLCAWSDKGTGGSPLHFGNGTRLTVT.

V usage is TRBV4-3 and J usage is TRBJ1-4, with D hard to call. V was clipped by 1 base and J by 7 bases, with 13 bases between them. This CDR3 spans 15 amino acids. The germline V gene has CDR1 LGHNA and CDR2 YSLEER. This CDR3 is CASSQAVSGVEKLFF. As DNA, the CDR3 is TGCGCCAGCAGCCAAGCTGTAAGCGGTGTTGAAAAACTGTTTTTT.

This clone was counted between two and nine times. The chain joins TRBV5-5 to TRBJ1-1; weak D call: TRBD1 (5 bases). Trimming cost V 2 bases and J 6 bases, with 11 bases left between them. This CDR3 contains 13 residues. Germline values: CDR1 SGHKS, CDR2 YYEKEE (reference sequence). The CDR3 sequence: CASSFTGLSEAFF. DNA of the CDR3: TGTGCCAGCAGCTTTACAGGTTTGTCTGAAGCTTTCTTT.

The chain couples TRBV19 to TRBJ2-3; TRBD1 might be the D (5 bases). The germline gives CDR1 LNHDA, CDR2 SQIVND (reference sequence). CDR3 size: 13 residues. The V and J ends lost 9 bases and 4 bases respectively, with 14 bases between them. For the CDR3, the DNA is TGTGCCAGCGGAAAGGGGCTCCCAGATACGCAGTATTTT. This sequence encodes CASGKGLPDTQYF.

This clone was detected only a few times. The gene calls are TRBV4-3 and TRBJ2-1; 12 nucleotides line up with TRBD2. The germline V gene encodes CDR1 LGHNA and CDR2 YSLEER. The CDR3 sequence is 16 residues long. Trimming at V came to 3 bases and at J to 6 bases, leaving 6 bases not matched to a gene. CDR3 DNA: TGCGCCAGCAGCCAGACTCTAGCGGGAGGGTCCAATGAGCAGTTCTTC. Amino acids: CASSQTLAGGSNEQFF.

This clone was recorded only once. The rearrangement joins TRBV27 to TRBJ2-1; maybe TRBD1 (5 bases). The CDR3 is 16 amino acids. V shed 8 bases and J shed 5 bases, with 22 bases lying between them. Germline V gene lookup returns CDR1 MNHEY and CDR2 SMNVEV (reference sequence). The CDR3 nucleotides read TGTGCCAGCCGACGCGGTGGGGCTGTACTCGACAATGAGCAGTTCTTC. Its protein is CASRRGGAVLDNEQFF.

This clone was observed a few times. This sequence joins TRBV4-3 and TRBJ1-6; the D is unclear. V was shortened by 0 bases and J by 6 bases, with 9 bases between the two germline ends. The CDR3 is 15 amino acids. Germline assignment: CDR1 LGHNA and CDR2 YSLEER. The CDR3 DNA reads TGCGCCAGCAGCCAAGATCTTTCTCCTAATTCACCCCTCCACTTT. It is translated as CASSQDLSPNSPLHF.

This chain links TRBV10-3 with TRBJ1-1, with D possibly TRBD1 on 6 matching bases. The germline gives CDR1 ENHRY, CDR2 SYGVKD. Trimming left V 6 bases short and J 1 base short, with 12 bases between. The CDR3 loop spans 14 amino acids. The CDR3 DNA sequence: TGTGCCATCAGGGCGACAGGACAGAACACTGAAGCTTTCTTT. It encodes CAIRATGQNTEAFF.

The chain couples TRBV18 to TRBJ2-5; possible D gene TRBD1, 5 bases. V was cut by 5 bases and J by 5 bases, with 15 bases left in between. The CDR3 spans 14 residues. Germline V gene data show CDR1 as KGHSH and CDR2 as LQKENI. CDR3 in amino acids: CASSTGSPSETQYF. CDR3 in DNA: TGTGCCAGCTCAACAGGATCACCATCGGAGACCCAGTACTTC.

CDR3 amino acids: CASSFLDRGLFF. CDR3 bases: TGTGCCAGCAGTTTTTTGGACAGGGGGCTGTTTTTT. The chain couples TRBV28 to TRBJ1-4; 10 positions agree with TRBD1. The CDR3 has 12 amino acids. Per the germline V gene, CDR1 is MDHEN and CDR2 is SYDVKM. J lost 14 bases, V lost 3 bases, and 3 bases had no gene match.